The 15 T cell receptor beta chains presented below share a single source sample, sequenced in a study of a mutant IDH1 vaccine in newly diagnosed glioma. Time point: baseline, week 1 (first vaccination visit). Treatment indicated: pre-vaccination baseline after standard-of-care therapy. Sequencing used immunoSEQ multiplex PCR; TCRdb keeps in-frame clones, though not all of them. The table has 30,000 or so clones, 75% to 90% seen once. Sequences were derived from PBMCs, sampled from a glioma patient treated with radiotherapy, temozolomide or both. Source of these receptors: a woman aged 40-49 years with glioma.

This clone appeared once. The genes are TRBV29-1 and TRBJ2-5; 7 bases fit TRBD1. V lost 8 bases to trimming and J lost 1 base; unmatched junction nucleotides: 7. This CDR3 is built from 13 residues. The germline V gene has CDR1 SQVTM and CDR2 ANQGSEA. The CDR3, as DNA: TGCAGCTTCCGAGGACAGGCCCAAGAGACCCAGTACTTC. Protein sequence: CSFRGQAQETQYF.

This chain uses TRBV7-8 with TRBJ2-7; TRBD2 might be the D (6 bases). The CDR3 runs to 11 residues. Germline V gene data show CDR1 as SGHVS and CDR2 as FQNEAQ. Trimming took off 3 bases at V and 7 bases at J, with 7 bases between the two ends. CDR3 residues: CASSFGREQYF. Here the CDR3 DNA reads TGTGCCAGCAGCTTTGGGAGGGAGCAGTACTTC. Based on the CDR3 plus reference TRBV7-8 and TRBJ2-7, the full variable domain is GAGVSQSPRYKVAKRGQDVALRCDPISGHVSLFWYQQALGQGPEFLTYFQNEAQLDKSGLPSDRFFAERPEGSVSTLKIQRTQQEDSAVYLCASSFGREQYFGPGTRLTVT.

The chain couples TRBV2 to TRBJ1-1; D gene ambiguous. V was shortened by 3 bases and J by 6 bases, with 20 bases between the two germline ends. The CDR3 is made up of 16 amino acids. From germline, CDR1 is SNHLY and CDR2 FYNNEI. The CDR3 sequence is CASSESVPRPRAEAFF. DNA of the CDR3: TGTGCCAGCAGTGAGTCAGTTCCCCGTCCCCGGGCTGAAGCTTTCTTT.

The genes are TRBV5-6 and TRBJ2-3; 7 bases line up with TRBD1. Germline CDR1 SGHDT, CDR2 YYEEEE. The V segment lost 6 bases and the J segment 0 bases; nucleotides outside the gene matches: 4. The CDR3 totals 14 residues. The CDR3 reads CASTRQGSTDTQYF. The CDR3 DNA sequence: TGTGCCAGCACCCGACAGGGTAGCACAGATACGCAGTATTTT.

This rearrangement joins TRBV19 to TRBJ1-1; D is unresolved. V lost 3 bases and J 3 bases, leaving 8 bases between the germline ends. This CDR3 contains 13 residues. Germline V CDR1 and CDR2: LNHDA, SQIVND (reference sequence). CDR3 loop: CASSMGSHTEAFF. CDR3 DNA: TGTGCCAGTAGTATGGGCAGCCACACTGAAGCTTTCTTT.

Here the CDR3 DNA reads TGCGCCAGCAGTGGGACCCCCCGGACGGCGCGGGGCAATGAGCAGTTCTTC. Translated, it gives CASSGTPRTARGNEQFF. The chain uses TRBV10-1 and TRBJ2-1; possible D gene TRBD2, 6 bases. V lost 4 bases and J 6 bases, leaving 22 bases between the germline ends. Germline V gene data show CDR1 as WNHNN and CDR2 as SYGVQD (reference sequence). CDR3 size: 17 residues.

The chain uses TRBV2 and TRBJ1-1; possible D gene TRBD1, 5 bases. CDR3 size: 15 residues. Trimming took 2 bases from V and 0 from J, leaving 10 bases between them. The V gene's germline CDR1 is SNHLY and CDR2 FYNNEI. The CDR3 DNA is TGTGCCAGCAGTGAATTGGCAGGGTTGAACACTGAAGCTTTCTTT. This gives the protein CASSELAGLNTEAFF.

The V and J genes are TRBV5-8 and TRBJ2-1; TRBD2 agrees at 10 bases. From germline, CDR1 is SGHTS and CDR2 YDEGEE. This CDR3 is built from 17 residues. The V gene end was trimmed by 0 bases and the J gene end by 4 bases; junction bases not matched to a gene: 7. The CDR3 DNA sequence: TGTGCCAGCAGCTTGGCCGAACTAGCGGGGACTTACAATGAGCAGTTCTTC. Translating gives CASSLAELAGTYNEQFF.

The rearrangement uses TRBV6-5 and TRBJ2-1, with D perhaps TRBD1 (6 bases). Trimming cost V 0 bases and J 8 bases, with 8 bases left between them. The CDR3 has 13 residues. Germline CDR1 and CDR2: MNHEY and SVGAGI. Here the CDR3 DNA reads TGTGCCAGCAGTTACTCCAGGGGATATGAGCAGTTCTTC. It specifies CASSYSRGYEQFF.

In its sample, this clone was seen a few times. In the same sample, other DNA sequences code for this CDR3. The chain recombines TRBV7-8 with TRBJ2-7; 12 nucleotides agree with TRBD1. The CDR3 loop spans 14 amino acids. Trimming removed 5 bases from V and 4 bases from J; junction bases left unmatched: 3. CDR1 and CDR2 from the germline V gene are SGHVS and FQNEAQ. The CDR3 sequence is CASSVGQGAYEQYF. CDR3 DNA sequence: TGTGCCAGCAGCGTGGGACAGGGGGCATACGAGCAGTACTTC.

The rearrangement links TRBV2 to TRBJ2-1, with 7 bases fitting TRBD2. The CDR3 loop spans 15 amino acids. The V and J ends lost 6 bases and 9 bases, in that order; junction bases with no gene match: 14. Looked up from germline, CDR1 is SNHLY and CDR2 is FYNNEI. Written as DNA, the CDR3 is TGTGCCAGCAGGGCTACTGTGCGGGAGAGGGGTGAGCAGTTCTTC. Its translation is CASRATVRERGEQFF. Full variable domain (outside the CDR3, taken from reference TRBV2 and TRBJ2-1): EPEVTQTPSHQVTQMGQEVILRCVPISNHLYFYWYRQILGQKVEFLVSFYNNEISEKSEIFDDQFSVERPDGSNFTLKIRSTKLEDSAMYFCASRATVRERGEQFFGPGTRLTVL.

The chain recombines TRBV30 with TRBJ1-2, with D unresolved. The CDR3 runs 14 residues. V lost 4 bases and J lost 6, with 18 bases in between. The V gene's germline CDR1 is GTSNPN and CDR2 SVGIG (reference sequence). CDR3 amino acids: CAWIDRRTQNGYTF. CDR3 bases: TGTGCCTGGATCGATCGACGGACGCAAAATGGCTACACCTTC. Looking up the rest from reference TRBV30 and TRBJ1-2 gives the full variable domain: SQTIHQWPATLVQPVGSPLSLECTVEGTSNPNLYWYRQAAGRGLQLLFYSVGIGQISSEVPQNLSASRPQDRQFILSSKKLLLSDSGFYLCAWIDRRTQNGYTFGSGTRLTVV.

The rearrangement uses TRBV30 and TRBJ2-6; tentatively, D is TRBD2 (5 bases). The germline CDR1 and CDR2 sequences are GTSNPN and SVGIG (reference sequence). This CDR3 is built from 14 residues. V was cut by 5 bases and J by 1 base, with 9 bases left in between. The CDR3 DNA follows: TGTGCCTGGGCAGGCGGGTCTGGGGCCAACGTCCTGACTTTC. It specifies CAWAGGSGANVLTF.

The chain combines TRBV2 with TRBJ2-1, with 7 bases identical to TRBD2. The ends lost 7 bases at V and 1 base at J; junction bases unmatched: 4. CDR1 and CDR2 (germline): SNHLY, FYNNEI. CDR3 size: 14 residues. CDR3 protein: CASTEGLSYNEQFF. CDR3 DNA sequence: TGTGCCAGCACTGAGGGACTATCCTACAATGAGCAGTTCTTC.

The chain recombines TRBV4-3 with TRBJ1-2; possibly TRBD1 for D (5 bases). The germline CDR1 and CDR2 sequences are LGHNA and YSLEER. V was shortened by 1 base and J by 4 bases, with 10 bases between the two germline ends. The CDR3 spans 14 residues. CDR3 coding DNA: TGCGCCAGCAGCCAAGGGGGAGACAGCTATGGCTACACCTTC. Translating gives CASSQGGDSYGYTF.